This T cell receptor beta chain originates from a study of early T cells in non-severe SARS-CoV-2 infection. Turning to the study itself: Alpha and beta chains were unpaired, from unsorted whole-blood bulk RNA.

Losses at the gene ends were 4 bases for V and 3 bases for J; bases not matched to a gene: 8. Germline assignment: CDR1 LGHNT and CDR2 FRNRAP. This CDR3 spans 15 amino acids. There are many counts of this clonotype. No antigen is known for it. The study, taken as a whole, reports: VDJdb matching, biased toward anti-spike CD8 responses, missed private and CD4 specificities.

Individual cDNA molecules were tagged with unique molecular identifiers. TCRdb reanalysed the 5' RACE reads using MiXCR and keeps one entry per CDR3 protein. The top ten hold around 21% of the sample, which has 60,000 or so distinct CDR3 sequences, approximately 10% seen once. The sample consisted of whole blood. J is TRBJ2-7 and V is TRBV12-5; 8 bases match TRBD1. The sequence came from an adult who was a healthcare worker with PCR-confirmed SARS-CoV-2 infection or an uninfected control (not recorded which). CDR3 amino acids: CASGYGQGIFYEQYF. DNA of the CDR3: TGTGCTAGTGGTTACGGACAGGGAATATTCTACGAGCAGTACTTC. Full variable domain (outside the CDR3, taken from reference TRBV12-5 and TRBJ2-7): DARVTQTPRHKVTEMGQEVTMRCQPILGHNTVFWYRQTMMQGLELLAYFRNRAPLDDSGMPKDRFSAEMPDATLATLKIQPSEPRDSAVYFCASGYGQGIFYEQYFGPGTRLTVT.